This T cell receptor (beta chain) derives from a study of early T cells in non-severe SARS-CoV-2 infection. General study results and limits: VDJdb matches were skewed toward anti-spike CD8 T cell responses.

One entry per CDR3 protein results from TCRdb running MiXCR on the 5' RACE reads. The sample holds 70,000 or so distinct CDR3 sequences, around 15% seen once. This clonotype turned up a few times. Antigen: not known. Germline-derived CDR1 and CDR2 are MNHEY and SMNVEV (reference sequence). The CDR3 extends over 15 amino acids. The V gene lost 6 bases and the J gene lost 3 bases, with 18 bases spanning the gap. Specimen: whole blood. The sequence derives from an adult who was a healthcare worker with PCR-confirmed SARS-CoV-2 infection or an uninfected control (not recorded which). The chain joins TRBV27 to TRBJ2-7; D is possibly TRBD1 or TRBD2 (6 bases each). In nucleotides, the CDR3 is TGTGCCAGCAGGGAGGGGGTGCGGGCTATCTACGAGCAGTACTTC. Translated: CASREGVRAIYEQYF.